A single sample is the source of the 2 T cell receptor beta chains below, sequenced in a study of blood T cell repertoires in COVID-19. Method: immunoSEQ multiplex PCR; TCRdb's copy keeps in-frame clones and lacks some. The sample holds a few hundred thousand clones, 70% to 90% seen once. The source material was peripheral blood. These receptors were obtained from a woman aged 30 to 39 with COVID-19, enrolled during active disease.

V and J are TRBV15 and TRBJ1-3; D remains unclear. The V end lost 0 bases, the J end lost 4 bases, and 10 bases lay between the germline ends. CDR3 length equals 15 residues. CDR1 is LNHNV, CDR2 YYDKDF, per germline (reference sequence). As DNA, the CDR3 is TGTGCCACCAGCAGAGATCGAGGGCCCGGAAACACCATATATTTT. Translated, it gives CATSRDRGPGNTIYF.

The J gene is TRBJ2-2, the V gene TRBV7-2; D might be TRBD2 (7 bases). The CDR3 has 19 amino acids. Germline lookup yields CDR1 SGHTA and CDR2 FQGNSA. Trimming shortened V by 1 base and J by 5 bases, and 23 bases separated the two germline ends. The CDR3 loop reads CASSLVSLLGGGRTGELFF. The CDR3 nucleotides are TGTGCCAGCAGCTTAGTCTCTCTTTTGGGAGGGGGACGGACCGGGGAGCTGTTTTTT. The whole variable domain, remainder taken from reference TRBV7-2 and TRBJ2-2, is GAGVSQSPSNKVTEKGKDVELRCDPISGHTALYWYRQSLGQGLEFLIYFQGNSAPDKSGLPSDRFSAERTGGSVSTLTIQRTQQEDSAVYLCASSLVSLLGGGRTGELFFGEGSRLTVL.